These 17 T cell receptor beta chains were all obtained from the same sample, sequenced in a study of tumor-infiltrating lymphocytes in primary liver carcinoma. Joint extraction of RNA and DNA used about 17-31 mg of bulk tissue that was unsorted. Making TCR beta cDNA involved approximately 530 ng total RNA and a constant-region primer. TCR beta libraries came from three nested multiplex PCR rounds using slightly modified ARM-PCR. The first two PCR rounds used TRBV1-TRBV30 forward primers with a C-beta reverse primer, around 10 cycles each. TCRdb ran MiXCR on the multiplex PCR reads and lists one entry per CDR3 protein. The table lists about 97,000 distinct CDR3 sequences, about 62% of them singletons. Sequencing was performed on liver tumor tissue from sampling region 2. Subset in this sample: tumor region T2, inferior pole. All receptors derive from a woman between 55 and 75 years old with primary liver carcinoma and hepatitis B virus infection.

Points on this clonotype: A much larger clone differs by one base, so this may be a read error. The CDR3 spells CASSQPPAGVYERYF. The CDR3, as DNA: TGTGCCAGCAGCCAACCCCCAGCGGGCGTTTACGAGCGGTACTTC. The chain carries TRBV16 and TRBJ2-7, with D tentatively TRBD2 (6 bases). The CDR3 extends over 15 amino acids. The germline gives CDR1 KGHSY, CDR2 FQNENV.

With regard to this clonotype: The junction differs from germline at one of its ends, possibly a read error. The gene calls are TRBV5-1 and TRBJ2-4; possibly TRBD1 for D (7 bases). Germline V gives CDR1 SGHRS, CDR2 YFSETQ. The CDR3 consists of 14 residues. DNA for the CDR3: TGCGTCAGCAGCTTGGAGGGGGCAGGGGCCATTCAGTACTTC. Residues: CVSSLEGAGAIQYF.

This clonotype was counted only a few times. This clone may be a read error of a much larger clone one base away. This chain joins TRBV12-3 or TRBV12-4 and TRBJ2-1; 7 bases map to TRBD2. V lost 10 bases and J lost 4; bases outside the gene matches: 13. The length of the CDR3 is 15 residues. The CDR3 nucleotides read TGTGCCAACAGATGGGGGGGAGGGCGATACAATGAGCAGTTCTTC. This translates into CANRWGGGRYNEQFF.

Comment on this clonotype: The missing conserved phenylalanine or tryptophan at the end of this CDR3 makes a read error likely. The V gene is TRBV6-4, the J gene TRBJ2-3; perhaps TRBD1 as D (5 bases). Trimming removed 4 bases from V and 1 base from J, with 9 bases in between. Germline V CDR1 and CDR2: MRHNA, SNTAGT. The CDR3 sequence is 14 residues long. The CDR3 sequence is CASSGKGGTDTQYY. The DNA of the CDR3 is TGTGCCAGCAGTGGTAAAGGGGGCACAGATACGCAGTATTAT.

Concerning this clonotype itself: This clone may be a read error of a much larger clone one base away. The chain combines TRBV5-1 with TRBJ2-1; D may be TRBD1 (6 bases). V was shortened by 0 bases and J by 0 bases, with 7 bases between the two germline ends. Germline CDR1 reads SGHRS; CDR2 reads YFSETQ. CDR3 length equals 15 residues. The CDR3 region is CASSLEGGSYNEQFF. The CDR3 region has the DNA TGCGCCAGCAGCTTGGAAGGGGGCTCCTACAATGAGCAGTTCTTC.

Regarding this clonotype: At one of its ends the junction is not consistent with the germline gene, which may arise from a read error. The chain uses TRBV29-1 and TRBJ2-3; 8 positions agree with TRBD2. Germline V gives CDR1 SQVTM, CDR2 ANQGSEA. This CDR3 is built from 15 residues. The chain's CDR3 is CSVHSGGINLYTHYF. The CDR3 DNA is TGCAGCGTTCACTCGGGGGGGATTAACCTCTATACGCACTATTTT.

This clonotype was found a few times. A much larger clone differs by one base, so this may be a read error. The chain's CDR3 is CASRCGQGSWEQYF. The DNA for the CDR3 is TGTGCCAGCAGGTGTGGGCAGGGGAGTTGGGAGCAGTACTTC. V usage is TRBV6-2 or TRBV6-3 and J usage is TRBJ2-7, with TRBD1 as a possible D gene (6 bases). CDR1 is MNHEY, CDR2 SVGEGT, per germline. V gave up 6 bases and J gave up 7 bases, with 19 bases separating them. The CDR3 runs 14 residues.

A note on this clonotype: A read error may produce the germline difference seen at one junction end. This chain connects TRBV4-1 to TRBJ2-7, with unresolved D. From germline, CDR1 is MGHRA and CDR2 YSYEKL. The CDR3 spans 13 residues. CDR3 nucleotide sequence: TGCGCCAACAGCCATCCTAACTCCTACGAGCAGTATTTC. This codes for CANSHPNSYEQYF.

Notes on this clonotype: At one of its ends the junction is not consistent with the germline gene, which may arise from a read error. The rearrangement links TRBV6-5 to TRBJ1-4; no reliable D call. From germline, CDR1 is MNHEY and CDR2 SVGAGI. There are 14 residues in the CDR3. CDR3 residues: CARSYRGTNEKLFF. The DNA for the CDR3 is TGTGCCAGAAGTTACAGAGGAACTAATGAAAAACTGTTTTTT.

Points on this clonotype: This may be a read error, as it is one base from a much larger clone. The rearrangement links TRBV7-8 to TRBJ1-1; D remains ambiguous. Trimming took 3 bases from V and 0 from J, leaving 14 bases between them. The CDR3 runs to 16 residues. The V gene's germline CDR1 is SGHVS and CDR2 FQNEAQ. The CDR3, as DNA: TGTGCCAGCAGCTTTTTCGGAGGGAACCTGAACACTGAAGCTTTCTTT. Its translation is CASSFFGGNLNTEAFF. Variable domain in full (rest from reference TRBV7-8 and TRBJ1-1): GAGVSQSPRYKVAKRGQDVALRCDPISGHVSLFWYQQALGQGPEFLTYFQNEAQLDKSGLPSDRFFAERPEGSVSTLKIQRTQQEDSAVYLCASSFFGGNLNTEAFFGQGTRLTVV.

Notes on this clonotype: Since a much larger clone is just one base distant, this may be a read error. The conserved phenylalanine or tryptophan is not found at the CDR3 terminus, so this likely reflects a read error. The rearrangement links TRBV5-5 to TRBJ2-7; tentatively, D is TRBD1 (5 bases). Trimming took 2 bases from V and 2 from J, leaving 11 bases between them. The V gene's germline CDR1 is SGHKS and CDR2 YYEKEE (reference sequence). The CDR3 covers 14 residues. The chain's CDR3 is CASSFATEPYEQYS. The CDR3 DNA reads as TGTGCCAGCAGCTTTGCGACAGAGCCCTACGAGCAGTACTCC.

This clonotype was counted between two and nine times. A much larger clonotype is one base distant, so this may be a read error. The chain employs TRBV6-6 and TRBJ2-7; the D gene is possibly TRBD2 (5 bases). This CDR3 is 12 amino acids long. V was clipped by 2 bases and J by 8 bases, with 10 bases between them. The V gene's germline CDR1 is MNHNY and CDR2 SVGAGI (reference sequence). The CDR3 sequence is CASSYTGYKQYF. CDR3 nucleotide sequence: TGTGCCAGCAGTTACACGGGGTACAAGCAGTACTTC.

The J gene is TRBJ2-7, the V gene TRBV7-9; no definite D call. CDR3 length: 12 amino acids. The ends were cut back, 2 bases at V and 6 bases at J, with 8 bases in the middle. The germline V gene encodes CDR1 SEHNR and CDR2 FQNEAQ (reference sequence). In DNA form, the CDR3 reads TGTGCCAGCAGCTTAACTGAGCCCGAGCAGTACTTC. Its translation is CASSLTEPEQYF.

Concerning this clonotype: As the CDR3 is not closed by the conserved phenylalanine or tryptophan, this likely results from a read error. The chain couples TRBV5-6 to TRBJ2-3; D not resolved. The V gene's germline CDR1 is SGHDT and CDR2 YYEEEE. The CDR3 loop spans 16 amino acids. The CDR3 loop is CANSLLGTSSTDTQYI. CDR3 sequence (DNA): TGTGCCAACAGCTTGTTAGGCACCTCTAGCACAGATACGCAGTATATT.

Concerning this clonotype itself: This may be a read error: a much more frequent sequence differs by one nucleotide. The rearrangement links TRBV5-4 to TRBJ2-2; 12 bases are shared with TRBD2. The V gene end was trimmed by 7 bases and the J gene end by 6 bases; junction bases not matched to a gene: 13. CDR1 is SGHNT and CDR2 is YYREEE in the germline V gene (reference sequence). The CDR3 has 17 amino acids. Here the CDR3 DNA reads TGTGCCAGCGGCTCCGTTATGACTAGCGGGAGAGCCGGGGAGCTGTTTTTT. Protein sequence: CASGSVMTSGRAGELFF.

J is TRBJ2-3 and V is TRBV11-2, with D unresolved. The CDR3 has 12 amino acids. Germline CDR1 SGHAT, CDR2 FQNNGV. The V end was cut by 5 bases, the J end by 15 bases, with 18 bases between. DNA of the CDR3: TGTGCCAGCAGCCCCTGGACGGATATGCACTATTTT. Protein sequence: CASSPWTDMHYF. Full variable domain (remainder filled in from reference TRBV11-2 and TRBJ2-3): EAGVAQSPRYKIIEKRQSVAFWCNPISGHATLYWYQQILGQGPKLLIQFQNNGVVDDSQLPKDRFSAERLKGVDSTLKIQPAKLEDSAVYLCASSPWTDMHYFGPGTRLTVL.

This clonotype was observed at least ten times. The chain is built from TRBV30 and TRBJ2-3; D not resolved. V was shortened by 5 bases and J by 9 bases, with 12 bases between the two germline ends. Germline CDR1 is GTSNPN and CDR2 is SVGIG (reference sequence). The CDR3 extends over 11 amino acids. CDR3: CAWGSVRTQYF. The CDR3, as DNA: TGTGCCTGGGGGTCAGTACGAACGCAGTATTTT.